A single sample is the source of the 24 T cell receptor beta chains below, sequenced in a study of CD4 T cells in relation to SARS-CoV-2 and coronaviruses. No antigen has been assigned to these receptors. Some clones are missing from TCRdb's copy, which holds only in-frame ones; the method was immunoSEQ multiplex PCR. The repertoire holds over 40,000 clones, with 84% as singletons. The sequencing sample was made of naive CD4+ T cells from PBMCs, cultured in vitro. Subset defined: naive CD4+ T cells isolated by negative enrichment. These receptors were taken from an adult with COVID-19.

The sample holds a few counts of this clone. The V call is TRBV19, the J call TRBJ2-1; 8 bases agree with TRBD1. CDR3 length equals 15 residues. V shed 6 bases, J shed 8 bases, and the junction held 12 bases outside the gene matches. Germline loops: CDR1 LNHDA, CDR2 SQIVND (reference sequence). CDR3 in DNA: TGTGCCAGTAGCTGGGCAGGGGGCAGGATAGATGAGCAGTTCTTC. This encodes CASSWAGGRIDEQFF.

The chain has TRBV10-3 and TRBJ1-2; 7 nucleotides agree with TRBD1. This CDR3 spans 12 amino acids. Looked up from germline, CDR1 is ENHRY and CDR2 is SYGVKD. V was clipped by 10 bases and J by 4 bases; unmatched bases: 6. CDR3 nucleotide sequence: TGTGCCACAGGAGACAGGGTCTATGGCTACACCTTC. Amino acids: CATGDRVYGYTF.

The rearrangement links TRBV7-2 to TRBJ2-7; a possible D gene is TRBD2 (6 bases). V shed 4 bases and J shed 3 bases, with 16 bases lying between them. The germline V gene has CDR1 SGHTA and CDR2 FQGNSA. The CDR3 covers 15 residues. The CDR3 is CASSYAAGPDYEQYF. The CDR3 DNA follows: TGTGCCAGCAGCTACGCGGCGGGGCCGGACTACGAGCAGTACTTC.

This clone was seen once. This chain links TRBV5-4 with TRBJ1-2; a possible D gene is TRBD1 (6 bases). CDR1 and CDR2 from the germline V gene are SGHNT and YYREEE (reference sequence). CDR3 length equals 13 residues. Trimming stripped 0 bases from V and 6 bases from J, with 9 bases between. The CDR3 is CASSLGGQDGYTF. The CDR3 region has the DNA TGTGCCAGCAGCTTGGGGGGGCAGGATGGCTACACCTTC. The entire variable domain, with the rest obtained from reference TRBV5-4 and TRBJ1-2, is as follows: ETGVTQSPTHLIKTRGQQVTLRCSSQSGHNTVSWYQQALGQGPQFIFQYYREEENGRGNFPPRFSGLQFPNYSSELNVNALELDDSALYLCASSLGGQDGYTFGSGTRLTVV.

V is TRBV28 and J is TRBJ2-2, with 8 bases aligning to TRBD1. V dropped 7 bases and J dropped 6; count of bases not matched to a gene: 4. CDR1 is MDHEN and CDR2 is SYDVKM in the germline V gene. The CDR3 is 13 amino acids. CDR3 region: CASNPGGPGELFF. DNA of the CDR3: TGTGCCAGCAATCCAGGGGGCCCCGGGGAGCTGTTTTTT. The full variable domain, in which reference TRBV28 and TRBJ2-2 provide the parts outside the CDR3, is DVKVTQSSRYLVKRTGEKVFLECVQDMDHENMFWYRQDPGLGLRLIYFSYDVKMKEKGDIPEGYSVSREKKERFSLILESASTNQTSMYLCASNPGGPGELFFGEGSRLTVL.

This clone appeared a single time. V and J are TRBV29-1 and TRBJ2-2; 14 bases fit TRBD2. Germline CDR1 is SQVTM and CDR2 is ANQGSEA. The CDR3 runs 16 residues. V was clipped by 5 bases and J by 3 bases; unmatched bases: 5. CDR3 sequence: CSVKRLAGGYTGELFF. In DNA, the CDR3 is TGCAGCGTTAAGAGACTAGCGGGAGGGTACACCGGGGAGCTGTTTTTT.

The V gene is TRBV27, the J gene TRBJ1-1, with unresolved D. CDR3 length: 15 residues. The V gene's germline CDR1 is MNHEY and CDR2 SMNVEV (reference sequence). With 5 bases removed from V and 2 bases from J, the gap between germline ends came to 15 bases. Here the CDR3 reads CASSPEYGRNTEAFF. In nucleotides, the CDR3 is TGTGCCAGCAGTCCGGAATACGGGCGTAACACTGAAGCTTTCTTT.

The genes are TRBV14 and TRBJ2-1, with a tentative D call TRBD2 (5 bases). The germline V gene has CDR1 SGHDN and CDR2 FVKESK. V was trimmed by 3 bases and J by 9 bases, leaving 18 bases between them. CDR3 size: 15 residues. CDR3 sequence (DNA): TGTGCCAGCAGCCAGGATAAGGGAGTCCATTTTGAGCAGTTCTTC. Amino acid sequence: CASSQDKGVHFEQFF.

The chain uses TRBV7-6 and TRBJ2-7, with 10 positions matching TRBD2. The ends lost 5 bases at V and 1 base at J; junction bases unmatched: 8. The CDR3 spans 16 residues. Germline CDR1 SGHVS, CDR2 FNYEAQ. For the CDR3, the DNA is TGTGCCAGCAGCCCGAGTAGCGGGAGGAGATCCTACGAGCAGTACTTC. As protein: CASSPSSGRRSYEQYF.

V is TRBV2 and J is TRBJ2-1; D may be TRBD2 (5 bases). CDR1 is SNHLY and CDR2 is FYNNEI in the germline V gene. The V gene lost 7 bases and the J gene lost 6 bases, with 10 bases spanning the gap. The CDR3 has 12 amino acids. In DNA form, the CDR3 reads TGTGCCAGCATCTTGGACTCCAATGAGCAGTTCTTC. It codes for CASILDSNEQFF.

This clone has only a few counts. The V and J genes are TRBV27 and TRBJ2-7; D is possibly TRBD2 (5 bases). The CDR3 loop spans 15 amino acids. CDR1 MNHEY and CDR2 SMNVEV come from the germline V gene (reference sequence). V gave up 8 bases and J gave up 7 bases, with 24 bases separating them. CDR3 sequence (DNA): TGTGCCAGCTCAAGCATTCGGGATTCAACTAGGGAGCAGTACTTC. Translating it yields CASSSIRDSTREQYF.

This clone was detected only a few times. V and J are TRBV5-8 and TRBJ2-3; 7 bases are shared with TRBD2. The CDR3 contains 16 residues. The J segment lost 3 bases and the V segment lost 4 bases, leaving 11 bases of the junction unmatched. CDR1 SGHTS and CDR2 YDEGEE come from the germline V gene. The CDR3 reads CASSPPGRRETDTQYF. The CDR3 DNA is TGTGCCAGCAGCCCACCCGGGAGGAGGGAGACAGATACGCAGTATTTT.

The CDR3 here is CASSFRTLAGGSDTQYF. In DNA form, the CDR3 reads TGCGCCAGCAGCTTCCGGACACTAGCGGGAGGATCAGATACGCAGTATTTT. The chain is built from TRBV5-1 and TRBJ2-3, with 12 bases identical to TRBD2. With 2 bases clipped from V and 4 bases from J, the junction kept 8 bases outside the gene matches. Germline CDR1 is SGHRS and CDR2 is YFSETQ. This CDR3 region has 17 residues.

V and J are TRBV24-1 and TRBJ2-3, with 8 bases that match TRBD2. From germline, CDR1 is KGHDR and CDR2 SFDVKD. Trimming cost V 3 bases and J 4 bases; bases outside gene matches: 8. This CDR3 comprises 16 residues. The CDR3 bases are TGTGCCACCAGTGATCCCAAAGCGGGAGTAGCAGATACGCAGTATTTT. Residues: CATSDPKAGVADTQYF.

The rearrangement uses TRBV3-1 (or the pseudogene TRBV3-2) and TRBJ2-3; tentative D call: TRBD1 (6 bases). The CDR3 runs 15 residues. V lost 1 base, J lost 3 bases, and 11 bases lay in between. The germline V gene has CDR1 LGHDT and CDR2 YNNKEL (reference sequence). This CDR3 is CASSQAWGRTDTQYF. The DNA of the CDR3 is TGTGCCAGCAGCCAAGCATGGGGGCGAACAGATACGCAGTATTTT.

The chain links TRBV24-1 to TRBJ2-5; 9 bases map to TRBD2. Per the germline V gene, CDR1 is KGHDR and CDR2 is SFDVKD. The CDR3 spans 14 residues. With 4 bases clipped from V and 5 bases from J, the junction kept 4 bases outside the gene matches. CDR3 in DNA: TGTGCCACCAGTGACGCGGGAGGGCCGGAGACCCAGTACTTC. Its protein product is CATSDAGGPETQYF.

V is TRBV7-2 and J is TRBJ2-1; no clear D gene. V dropped 5 bases and J dropped 5 bases, with 10 bases sitting between them. Germline V gives CDR1 SGHTA, CDR2 FQGNSA. The CDR3 is made up of 13 amino acids. CDR3 coding DNA: TGTGCCAGCAGCCGTTACAACAACAATGAGCAGTTCTTC. This encodes CASSRYNNNEQFF.

V gene TRBV28 combines with J gene TRBJ1-2; D is uncertain. The CDR3 loop spans 15 amino acids. With 10 bases removed from V and 5 bases from J, the gap between germline ends came to 23 bases. CDR1 and CDR2 (germline): MDHEN, SYDVKM. The CDR3 sequence is CAIGTLSRPAYGYTF. CDR3 DNA sequence: TGTGCCATAGGAACCCTCTCCCGACCGGCTTATGGCTACACCTTC.

V is TRBV6-5 and J is TRBJ2-1; D is uncertain. This CDR3 comprises 15 residues. Germline V lookup: CDR1 MNHEY, CDR2 SVGAGI. V shed 8 bases and J shed 6 bases, with 20 bases lying between them. The CDR3: CASQGRGREVNEQFF. As DNA, the CDR3 is TGTGCCAGCCAAGGACGAGGAAGGGAAGTCAATGAGCAGTTCTTC.

V gene TRBV27 combines with J gene TRBJ2-7; weak D call: TRBD1 (6 bases). Trimming took 2 bases from V and 4 from J, leaving 9 bases between them. This CDR3 comprises 13 residues. The germline gives CDR1 MNHEY, CDR2 SMNVEV (reference sequence). The chain's CDR3 is CASSLATGYEQYF. The CDR3 bases are TGTGCCAGCAGTTTAGCCACAGGGTACGAGCAGTACTTC.

The chain couples TRBV5-1 to TRBJ2-5; 9 bases line up with TRBD1. Germline V gene lookup returns CDR1 SGHRS and CDR2 YFSETQ. V lost 2 bases and J lost 2; bases outside the gene matches: 1. The CDR3 is 14 residues long. This chain's CDR3 is CASSFGQGQETQYF. The CDR3 DNA sequence: TGCGCCAGCAGCTTTGGACAGGGGCAAGAGACCCAGTACTTC.

Here the CDR3 DNA reads TGTGCCATCAACACGAGACAGGCAGGCACAGATACGCAGTATTTT. It is translated as CAINTRQAGTDTQYF. The chain couples TRBV10-3 to TRBJ2-3; the D gene is possibly TRBD1 (6 bases). Trimming took 7 bases from V and 1 from J, leaving 15 bases between them. CDR1 and CDR2 (germline): ENHRY, SYGVKD. The CDR3 length is 15 residues.

The CDR3 sequence: CASSLGGAGAGEQFF. The CDR3 nucleotides are TGTGCCAGCAGCTTAGGGGGGGCAGGGGCGGGTGAGCAGTTCTTC. The gene calls are TRBV7-3 and TRBJ2-1, with D perhaps matching TRBD2 (7 bases). V lost 2 bases and J lost 9, with 17 bases in between. The CDR3 is made up of 15 amino acids. Germline V gives CDR1 SGHTA, CDR2 FQGTGA.

J is TRBJ2-5 and V is TRBV10-3, with TRBD2 matching 9 bases. The CDR3 has 17 residues. V trimming: 3 bases; J trimming: 5 bases; junction bases outside the gene matches: 13. Per the germline V gene, CDR1 is ENHRY and CDR2 is SYGVKD. The CDR3, as DNA: TGTGCCATCAGTGACTCTGTTAGCGGGAGCATCCTTGAGACCCAGTACTTC. Its protein is CAISDSVSGSILETQYF.